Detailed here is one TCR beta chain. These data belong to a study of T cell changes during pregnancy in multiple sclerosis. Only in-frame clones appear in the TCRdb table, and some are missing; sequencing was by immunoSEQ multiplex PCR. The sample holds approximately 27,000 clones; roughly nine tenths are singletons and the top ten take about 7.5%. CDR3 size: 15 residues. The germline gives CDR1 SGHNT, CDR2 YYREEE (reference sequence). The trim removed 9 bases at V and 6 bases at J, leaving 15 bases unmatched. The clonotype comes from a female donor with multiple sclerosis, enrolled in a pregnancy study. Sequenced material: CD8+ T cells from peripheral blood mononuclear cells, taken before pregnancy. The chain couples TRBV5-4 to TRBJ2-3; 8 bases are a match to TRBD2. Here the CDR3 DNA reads TGTGCCACCTCGATGGAAGCGGGGGTGTATGATACGCAGTATTTT. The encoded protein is CATSMEAGVYDTQYF.